The 30 T cell receptor beta chains listed next were all sequenced from one sample in a study of cytomegalovirus exposure and HLA in healthy donors. The PCR used 60 Vbeta and 13 Jbeta primers. Profiled with immunoSEQ multiplex PCR; TCRdb holds only in-frame clones, not every one. The repertoire holds about 170,000 clones, with roughly four fifths as singletons. The sample consisted of PBMCs. All receptors come from a woman between 18 and 30 years old in good health and CMV-seropositive.

This clone was recorded only once. The junction departs from germline at one end; a sequencing error may be responsible. The chain couples TRBV5-6 to TRBJ2-7, with D uncertain. This CDR3 region has 12 residues. Germline values: CDR1 SGHDT, CDR2 YYEEEE. As DNA, the CDR3 is TGTGCCGGCAGCTTGGGTAAATACGAGCAGTACTTC. It translates to CAGSLGKYEQYF.

The gene calls are TRBV5-6 and TRBJ2-7, with D perhaps matching TRBD2 (6 bases). Germline values: CDR1 SGHDT, CDR2 YYEEEE. The CDR3 has 13 amino acids. V shed 5 bases and J shed 6 bases, with 15 bases lying between them. CDR3 region: CASSTGAGGEQYF. The CDR3 DNA reads as TGTGCCAGCAGTACCGGAGCGGGCGGCGAGCAGTACTTC.

J is TRBJ2-7 and V is TRBV27, with 7 bases identical to TRBD1. CDR3 size: 15 residues. The germline gives CDR1 MNHEY, CDR2 SMNVEV (reference sequence). V lost 2 bases to trimming and J lost 0 bases; unmatched junction nucleotides: 4. The CDR3 nucleotides read TGTGCCAGCAGTTTAGCCGGGACAGTCTCCTACGAGCAGTACTTC. Translation: CASSLAGTVSYEQYF.

CDR3 in DNA: TGTGCCAGCAGTTTTGGGGACACCTACGAGCAGTACTTC. Protein product: CASSFGDTYEQYF. The rearrangement uses TRBV6-1 and TRBJ2-7; tentatively, D is TRBD1 (6 bases). Germline V CDR1 and CDR2: MNHNS, SASEGT. V shed 5 bases and J shed 2 bases, with 10 bases lying between them. The CDR3 is 13 residues long.

The chain uses TRBV6-5 and TRBJ2-3; D is ambiguous. The CDR3 runs to 11 residues. The V and J ends lost 7 bases and 4 bases respectively, with 6 bases between them. Germline CDR1 MNHEY, CDR2 SVGAGI. CDR3 bases: TGTGCCAGCACAAACTCAGATACGCAGTATTTT. Translation gives CASTNSDTQYF.

As DNA, the CDR3 is TGTGCCAGCACCAGAGACAGGGCCAGCTCCTACGAGCAGTACTTC. This gives the protein CASTRDRASSYEQYF. The chain has TRBV2 and TRBJ2-7; 7 positions agree with TRBD1. With 7 bases clipped from V and 0 bases from J, the junction kept 9 bases outside the gene matches. The CDR3 totals 15 residues. Germline CDR1 is SNHLY and CDR2 is FYNNEI.

V usage is TRBV28 and J usage is TRBJ2-3; D gene unclear. The CDR3 loop spans 16 amino acids. Trimming pared 4 bases from V and 2 bases from J, leaving 16 bases between. Germline CDR1 is MDHEN and CDR2 is SYDVKM. The CDR3 loop is CASSSLTTEPTDTQYF. The DNA for the CDR3 is TGTGCCAGCAGTTCCCTTACAACAGAACCCACAGATACGCAGTATTTT. The entire variable domain, with the rest obtained from reference TRBV28 and TRBJ2-3, is as follows: DVKVTQSSRYLVKRTGEKVFLECVQDMDHENMFWYRQDPGLGLRLIYFSYDVKMKEKGDIPEGYSVSREKKERFSLILESASTNQTSMYLCASSSLTTEPTDTQYFGPGTRLTVL.

The chain combines TRBV18 with TRBJ1-4, with D perhaps matching TRBD1 (5 bases). V was shortened by 5 bases and J by 8 bases, with 9 bases between the two germline ends. The germline V gene encodes CDR1 KGHSH and CDR2 LQKENI. This CDR3 has 12 amino acids. CDR3 nucleotide sequence: TGTGCCAGCTCAGGCCGGGGGGAAAAACTGTTTTTT. Translation gives CASSGRGEKLFF.

This chain uses TRBV15 with TRBJ2-3; D perhaps matches TRBD2 (6 bases). This CDR3 region has 14 residues. Germline assignment: CDR1 LNHNV and CDR2 YYDKDF (reference sequence). V shed 1 base and J shed 5 bases, with 10 bases lying between them. The CDR3 DNA is TGTGCCACCAGCAGAGGGGTGGGAGGAGATACGCAGTATTTT. Residues: CATSRGVGGDTQYF.

This clone was seen only a few times. V and J are TRBV7-8 and TRBJ1-1, with 8 bases lining up with TRBD1. Trimming took 5 bases from V and 8 from J; bases not matched to a gene: 7. Germline CDR1 SGHVS, CDR2 FQNEAQ. This CDR3 region has 13 residues. The CDR3 spells CASSENPGGEAFF. CDR3 nucleotide sequence: TGTGCCAGCAGCGAAAACCCAGGGGGCGAAGCTTTCTTT.

V and J are TRBV4-1 and TRBJ2-2, with 9 bases that match TRBD1. Germline V gives CDR1 MGHRA, CDR2 YSYEKL. CDR3 size: 16 residues. V lost 4 bases and J lost 1; bases outside the gene matches: 4. In nucleotides, the CDR3 is TGCGCCAGCAGCCGACCGGGACAGGGGAACACCGGGGAGCTGTTTTTT. Translated: CASSRPGQGNTGELFF.

This chain uses TRBV29-1 with TRBJ2-5; a possible D gene is TRBD1 (6 bases). V lost 0 bases, J lost 5 bases, and 16 bases lay in between. CDR3 size: 15 residues. Germline V gene data show CDR1 as SQVTM and CDR2 as ANQGSEA. This CDR3 reads CSVEEWTDYPETQYF. CDR3 nucleotides: TGCAGCGTTGAAGAATGGACAGACTACCCGGAGACCCAGTACTTC.

V usage is TRBV19 and J usage is TRBJ1-2; no firm D call. V lost 5 bases, J lost 5 bases, and 18 bases lay in between. CDR3 length equals 15 residues. Germline V CDR1 and CDR2: LNHDA, SQIVND (reference sequence). The CDR3 DNA sequence: TGTGCCAGTAGTGTCCGCGGACTGATGGGGTATGGCTACACCTTC. It codes for CASSVRGLMGYGYTF.

This sequence joins TRBV10-3 and TRBJ2-1; possible D gene TRBD1, 5 bases. The germline V and J ends were trimmed by 10 bases and 3 bases, with 16 bases remaining between them. This CDR3 is 14 amino acids long. CDR1 and CDR2 from the germline V gene are ENHRY and SYGVKD. DNA for the CDR3: TGTGCCACCATCGACCAGGGTTTCTACAATGAGCAGTTCTTC. Protein sequence: CATIDQGFYNEQFF.

CDR3 in amino acids: CASSPPMQGDHQPQHF. CDR3 coding DNA: TGTGCCAGCTCGCCCCCGATGCAGGGGGATCATCAGCCCCAGCATTTT. The rearrangement uses TRBV18 and TRBJ1-5; 7 nucleotides match TRBD1. The V gene's germline CDR1 is KGHSH and CDR2 LQKENI. Trimming at V came to 6 bases and at J to 5 bases, leaving 13 bases not matched to a gene. CDR3 length: 16 amino acids.

The chain is built from TRBV15 and TRBJ1-2; 7 bases match TRBD1. Germline V gene sequence: CDR1 LNHNV, CDR2 YYDKDF (reference sequence). J gave up 4 bases and V 0 bases, and 2 bases lay outside the gene matches. The CDR3 loop spans 14 amino acids. The CDR3 DNA follows: TGTGCCACCAGCAGAGAGACAGGGCGCTATGGCTACACCTTC. This translates into CATSRETGRYGYTF.

The chain carries TRBV4-1 and TRBJ2-5; 8 bases match TRBD2. CDR3 size: 15 residues. Trimming at V came to 4 bases and at J to 5 bases, leaving 9 bases not matched to a gene. Germline V lookup: CDR1 MGHRA, CDR2 YSYEKL. The CDR3 sequence is CASSPPGGARETQYF. As DNA, the CDR3 is TGCGCCAGCAGCCCCCCCGGGGGGGCTCGGGAGACCCAGTACTTC.

This clone was detected once. In DNA, the CDR3 is TGTGCCAGTAGTATTTTCGGACAGGGGGCACTTGGCTACACCTTC. Translated, it gives CASSIFGQGALGYTF. The genes are TRBV19 and TRBJ1-2, with 11 bases identical to TRBD1. The CDR3 has 15 amino acids. Looked up from germline, CDR1 is LNHDA and CDR2 is SQIVND (reference sequence). The J segment lost 7 bases and the V segment lost 3 bases, leaving 7 bases of the junction unmatched. Combining the CDR3 with reference TRBV19 and TRBJ1-2 gives the whole variable domain DGGITQSPKYLFRKEGQNVTLSCEQNLNHDAMYWYRQDPGQGLRLIYYSQIVNDFQKGDIAEGYSVSREKKESFPLTVTSAQKNPTAFYLCASSIFGQGALGYTFGSGTRLTVV.

The rearrangement uses TRBV2 and TRBJ2-3; D unresolved. The CDR3 loop spans 16 amino acids. The ends were cut back, 5 bases at V and 0 bases at J, with 15 bases in the middle. Per germline, CDR1 SNHLY and CDR2 FYNNEI. In DNA form, the CDR3 reads TGTGCCAGCAGTAACGGCGGAAGGTACAGCACAGATACGCAGTATTTT. Its translation is CASSNGGRYSTDTQYF.

The chain carries TRBV27 and TRBJ2-7; 7 bases are shared with TRBD1. J lost 4 bases, V lost 0 bases, and 9 bases had no gene match. In germline, CDR1 is MNHEY, CDR2 SMNVEV (reference sequence). CDR3 size: 16 residues. In DNA, the CDR3 is TGTGCCAGCAGTTTATCTGCCGACAGGGCCTCATACGAGCAGTACTTC. Protein sequence: CASSLSADRASYEQYF.

This chain links TRBV11-2 with TRBJ1-1, with TRBD1 matching 8 bases. From germline, CDR1 is SGHAT and CDR2 FQNNGV. The CDR3 covers 17 residues. The V and J ends lost 3 bases and 3 bases, in that order; junction bases with no gene match: 12. CDR3 loop: CASSLYGDYRGDTEAFF. In nucleotides, the CDR3 is TGTGCCAGCAGCTTGTACGGAGACTACAGGGGGGACACTGAAGCTTTCTTT.

The V and J genes are TRBV7-2 and TRBJ1-1; 7 bases are shared with TRBD1. The trim removed 4 bases at V and 3 bases at J, leaving 8 bases unmatched. This CDR3 is 15 amino acids long. CDR1 SGHTA and CDR2 FQGNSA come from the germline V gene. The CDR3, as DNA: TGTGCCAGCAGCTCTCACCCACAGGGGTACACTGAAGCTTTCTTT. It specifies CASSSHPQGYTEAFF.

This clone has more than one count but fewer than ten. The gene calls are TRBV7-2 and TRBJ2-1; 9 bases agree with TRBD2. J was trimmed by 7 bases and V by 4 bases; bases with no gene match: 8. CDR3 length: 15 amino acids. Germline loops: CDR1 SGHTA, CDR2 FQGNSA. The CDR3 nucleotides read TGTGCCAGCAGCTCCCGAGCGGGGGGCGGGAATGAGCAGTTCTTC. Amino acids: CASSSRAGGGNEQFF.

The chain combines TRBV27 with TRBJ2-5; D may be TRBD2 (6 bases). The germline V and J ends were trimmed by 2 bases and 4 bases, with 14 bases remaining between them. The CDR3 is 15 residues long. Germline V gene data show CDR1 as MNHEY and CDR2 as SMNVEV (reference sequence). The CDR3 spells CASSLDSMGGETQYF. DNA for the CDR3: TGTGCCAGCAGTTTAGACTCGATGGGGGGAGAGACCCAGTACTTC.

V is TRBV6-1 and J is TRBJ2-5; 7 bases map to TRBD1. Germline V gene data show CDR1 as MNHNS and CDR2 as SASEGT. V was pared by 6 bases and J by 12 bases, with 19 bases of the junction left unmatched. This CDR3 has 15 residues. CDR3 DNA: TGTGCCAGCAGGGATGGCGAACAGGGGAAGGTTTGGAAGTACTTC. Its protein product is CASRDGEQGKVWKYF.

The chain couples TRBV13 to TRBJ2-7, with a tentative D call TRBD1 (5 bases). Per the germline V gene, CDR1 is PRHDT and CDR2 is FYEKMQ (reference sequence). This CDR3 contains 16 residues. With 5 bases removed from V and 3 bases from J, the gap between germline ends came to 20 bases. The CDR3: CASSIQGPKSNYEQYF. The CDR3 nucleotides read TGTGCCAGCAGCATCCAGGGTCCTAAAAGTAACTACGAGCAGTACTTC.

V and J are TRBV7-9 and TRBJ2-3; 7 bases are shared with TRBD1. Germline loops: CDR1 SEHNR, CDR2 FQNEAQ (reference sequence). V trimming: 5 bases; J trimming: 2 bases; junction bases outside the gene matches: 10. The CDR3 has 16 amino acids. Here the CDR3 reads CASSPRGTAYTDTQYF. In DNA, the CDR3 is TGTGCCAGCAGCCCCCGAGGGACAGCCTACACAGATACGCAGTATTTT. The variable domain in full, completed from reference TRBV7-9 and TRBJ2-3, reads DTGVSQNPRHKITKRGQNVTFRCDPISEHNRLYWYRQTLGQGPEFLTYFQNEAQLEKSRLLSDRFSAERPKGSFSTLEIQRTEQGDSAMYLCASSPRGTAYTDTQYFGPGTRLTVL.

This sequence joins TRBV19 and TRBJ2-7, with 8 nucleotides matching TRBD1. Germline CDR1 LNHDA, CDR2 SQIVND (reference sequence). Trimming cost V 5 bases and J 6 bases; bases outside gene matches: 12. This CDR3 comprises 15 residues. The CDR3 sequence is CASSPGRTGTGEQYF. The CDR3 DNA reads TGTGCCAGTAGTCCGGGGAGGACAGGGACTGGCGAGCAGTACTTC.

This clone has more than one count but fewer than ten. The chain uses TRBV7-3 and TRBJ1-1; D is ambiguous. Germline values: CDR1 SGHTA, CDR2 FQGTGA. The CDR3 consists of 13 residues. V lost 4 bases and J 7 bases, leaving 13 bases between the germline ends. The CDR3 sequence: CASSSYASSEAFF. Written as DNA, the CDR3 is TGTGCCAGCAGCTCCTATGCCTCAAGTGAAGCTTTCTTT.

This chain uses TRBV9 with TRBJ1-1; D may be TRBD1 (5 bases). Germline CDR1 reads SGDLS; CDR2 reads YYNGEE. CDR3 length: 14 amino acids. The V gene lost 3 bases and the J gene lost 5 bases, with 14 bases spanning the gap. The CDR3 DNA follows: TGTGCCAGCAGCGGTGGGGCGCCGGGTACTGAAGCTTTCTTT. Protein: CASSGGAPGTEAFF. Drawing the rest from reference TRBV9 and TRBJ1-1, the complete variable domain is DSGVTQTPKHLITATGQRVTLRCSPRSGDLSVYWYQQSLDQGLQFLIQYYNGEERAKGNILERFSAQQFPDLHSELNLSSLELGDSALYFCASSGGAPGTEAFFGQGTRLTVV.